This TCR beta chain appears in the sequencing data of a study of blood T cell repertoires in COVID-19. Whole-study context: T cells, B-cell-depleted T cells, or PBMCs supplied cDNA or gDNA.

In the authors' workflow: Using reference gene primer amplification, nucleated cell counts were estimated. Clones were sequenced by immunoSEQ multiplex PCR, and TCRdb holds only the in-frame ones, with some missing. Clone size and V and J calls were adopted from that table, with D and trimming inferred from the DNA. Of around 99,000 clones in the sample, 70% to 85% are singletons; the top ten hold roughly 7.7%. This CDR3 contains 16 residues. CDR1 and CDR2 (germline): SGHNT, YYREEE (reference sequence). Germline trimming cut 3 bases from V and 3 bases from J; bases unmatched to any gene: 7. The chain recombines TRBV5-4 with TRBJ2-2, with 8 bases identical to TRBD2. Sequenced sample: peripheral blood. The receptor comes from a woman of 80 years or more with active or convalescent COVID-19. CDR3 bases: TGTGCCAGCAGCTCCCCTATGCGGGGGGACACCGGGGAGCTGTTTTTT. Its protein product is CASSSPMRGDTGELFF. Supplemented by reference TRBV5-4 and TRBJ2-2, the full variable domain reads ETGVTQSPTHLIKTRGQQVTLRCSSQSGHNTVSWYQQALGQGPQFIFQYYREEENGRGNFPPRFSGLQFPNYSSELNVNALELDDSALYLCASSSPMRGDTGELFFGEGSRLTVL.